This T cell receptor beta chain was found in a study of response to subunit inactivated influenza vaccine. V lost 2 bases, J lost 4 bases, and 4 bases stayed unmatched. This CDR3 contains 15 residues. The germline gives CDR1 ENHRY, CDR2 SYGVKD. TCRdb reprocessed the RT-PCR reads via MiXCR and lists one record per CDR3 protein. The profile shows hundreds of thousands of distinct CDR3 sequences, about 8% of them singletons. The sample here was PBMCs from blood, taken around 2 years after vaccination. The TCR was taken from a man aged 50-75 years who received an inactivated influenza vaccine. The chain links TRBV10-3 to TRBJ2-5; 10 bases match TRBD2. The CDR3 sequence is CAISERAGGRETQYF. The CDR3 nucleotides read TGTGCCATCAGTGAGAGAGCGGGGGGGCGAGAGACCCAGTACTTC.